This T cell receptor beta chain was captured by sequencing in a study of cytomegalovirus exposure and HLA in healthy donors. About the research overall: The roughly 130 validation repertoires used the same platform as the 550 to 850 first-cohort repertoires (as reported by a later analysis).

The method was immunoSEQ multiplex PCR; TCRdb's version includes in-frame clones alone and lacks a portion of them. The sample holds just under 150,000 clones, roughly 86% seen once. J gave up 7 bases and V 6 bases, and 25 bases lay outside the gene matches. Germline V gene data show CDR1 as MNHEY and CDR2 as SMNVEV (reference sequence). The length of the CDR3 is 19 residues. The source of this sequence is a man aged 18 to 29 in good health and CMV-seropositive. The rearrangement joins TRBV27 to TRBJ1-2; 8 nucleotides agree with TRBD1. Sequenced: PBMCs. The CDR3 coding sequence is TGTGCCAGCAGACGAATAAGGGAGGGGACAGGTCCAGTGGTGCGTGGCTACACCTTC. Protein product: CASRRIREGTGPVVRGYTF.